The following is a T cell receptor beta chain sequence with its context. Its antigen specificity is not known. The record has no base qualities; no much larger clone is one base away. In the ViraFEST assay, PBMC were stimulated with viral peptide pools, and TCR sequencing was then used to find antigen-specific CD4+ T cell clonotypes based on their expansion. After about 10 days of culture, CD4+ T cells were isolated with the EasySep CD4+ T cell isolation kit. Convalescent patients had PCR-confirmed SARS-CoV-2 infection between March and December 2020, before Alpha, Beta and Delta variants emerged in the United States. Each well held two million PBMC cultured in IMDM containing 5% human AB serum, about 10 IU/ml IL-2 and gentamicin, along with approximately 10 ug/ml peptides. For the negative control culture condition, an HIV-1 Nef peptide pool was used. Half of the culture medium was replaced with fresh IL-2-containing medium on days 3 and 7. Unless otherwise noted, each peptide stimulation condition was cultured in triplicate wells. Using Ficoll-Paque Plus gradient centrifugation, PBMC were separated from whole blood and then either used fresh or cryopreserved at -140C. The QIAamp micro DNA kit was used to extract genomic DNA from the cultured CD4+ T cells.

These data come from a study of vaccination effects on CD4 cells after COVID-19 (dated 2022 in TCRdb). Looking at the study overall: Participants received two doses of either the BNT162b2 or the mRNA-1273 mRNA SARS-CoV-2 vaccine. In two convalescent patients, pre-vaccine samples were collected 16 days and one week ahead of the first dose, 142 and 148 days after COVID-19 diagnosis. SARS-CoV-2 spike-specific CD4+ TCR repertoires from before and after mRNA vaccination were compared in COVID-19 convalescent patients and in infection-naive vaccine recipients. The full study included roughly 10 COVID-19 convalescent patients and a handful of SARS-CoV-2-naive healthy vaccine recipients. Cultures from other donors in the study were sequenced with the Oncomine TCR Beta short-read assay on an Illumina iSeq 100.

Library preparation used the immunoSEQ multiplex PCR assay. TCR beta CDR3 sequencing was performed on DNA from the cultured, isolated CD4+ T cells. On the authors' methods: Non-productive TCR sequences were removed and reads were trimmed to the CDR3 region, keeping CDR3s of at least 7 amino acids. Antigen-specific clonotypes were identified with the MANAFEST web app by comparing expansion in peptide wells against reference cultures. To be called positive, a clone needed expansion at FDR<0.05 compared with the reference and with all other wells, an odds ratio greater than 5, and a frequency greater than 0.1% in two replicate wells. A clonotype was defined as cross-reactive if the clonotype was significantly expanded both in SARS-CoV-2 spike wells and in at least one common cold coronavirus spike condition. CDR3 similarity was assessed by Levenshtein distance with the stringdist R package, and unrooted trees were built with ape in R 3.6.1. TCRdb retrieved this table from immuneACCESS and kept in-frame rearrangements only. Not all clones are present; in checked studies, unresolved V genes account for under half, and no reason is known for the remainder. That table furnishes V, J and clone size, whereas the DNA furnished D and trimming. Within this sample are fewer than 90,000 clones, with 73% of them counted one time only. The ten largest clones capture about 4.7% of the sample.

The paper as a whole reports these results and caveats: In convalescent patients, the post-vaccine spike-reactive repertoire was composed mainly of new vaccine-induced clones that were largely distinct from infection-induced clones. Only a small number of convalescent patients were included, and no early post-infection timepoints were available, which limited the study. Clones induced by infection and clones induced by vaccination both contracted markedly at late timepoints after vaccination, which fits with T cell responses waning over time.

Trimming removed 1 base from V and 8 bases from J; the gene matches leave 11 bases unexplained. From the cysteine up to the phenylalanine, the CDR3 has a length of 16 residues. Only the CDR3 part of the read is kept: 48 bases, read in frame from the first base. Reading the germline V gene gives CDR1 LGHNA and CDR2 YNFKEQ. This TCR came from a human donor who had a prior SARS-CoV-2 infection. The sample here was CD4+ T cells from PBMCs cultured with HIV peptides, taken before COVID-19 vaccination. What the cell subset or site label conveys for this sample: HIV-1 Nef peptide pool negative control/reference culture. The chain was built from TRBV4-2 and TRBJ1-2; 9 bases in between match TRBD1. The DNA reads TGTGCCAGCAGCCAAGGGGCCCTACAGGGGGCGGGGGGCTACACCTTC. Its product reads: CASSQGALQGAGGYTF.